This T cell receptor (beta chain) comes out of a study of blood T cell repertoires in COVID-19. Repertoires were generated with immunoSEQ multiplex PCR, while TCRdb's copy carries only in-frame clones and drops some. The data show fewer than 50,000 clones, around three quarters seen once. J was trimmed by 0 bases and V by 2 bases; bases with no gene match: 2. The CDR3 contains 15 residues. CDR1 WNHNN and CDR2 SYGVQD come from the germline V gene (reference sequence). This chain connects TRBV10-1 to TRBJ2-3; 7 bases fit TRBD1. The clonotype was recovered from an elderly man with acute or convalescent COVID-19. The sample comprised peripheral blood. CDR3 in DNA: TGCGCCAGCAGTGAGGGCAGGGGGAGCACAGATACGCAGTATTTT. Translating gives CASSEGRGSTDTQYF.